Listed below are T cell receptor beta chains from one sample, sequenced in a study of T cells after yellow fever vaccination. TCRdb redid the calling of the 5' RACE reads with MiXCR, one entry per CDR3 protein. The sample consists of about 300,000 distinct CDR3 sequences, around 3.9% of them appearing once. The specimen comprised PBMCs, sampled 5 days after the yellow fever booster vaccination. The receptors here all came from a young man who received the YFV17D yellow fever vaccine. Both conserved end residues are part of each CDR3. Fields, in order: V gene, J gene, clone size, D gene, CDR3 DNA, CDR3 protein. D genes are given only for firm matches. Size values are once, few and many counts, or a class for expanded clones, and some rows have none.

TRBV27,TRBJ2-5,-,-,TGTGCCAGCAGTTGGGGGGTTGCCCAAGAGACCCAGTACTTC,CASSWGVAQETQYF
TRBV7-9,TRBJ2-3,few,-,TGTGCCAGCAGCCTTAGGGGACCATCCACAGATACGCAGTATTTT,CASSLRGPSTDTQYF
TRBV7-9,TRBJ1-6,-,-,TGTGCCAGCAGCTTCTCCAGGGGTTCACCCCTCCACTTT,CASSFSRGSPLHF
TRBV29-1,TRBJ2-5,many,-,TGCAGCGTTTTCGGGGATCAAGAGACCCAGTACTTC,CSVFGDQETQYF
TRBV4-2,TRBJ1-4,few,-,TGTGCCAGCAGCCAAAAGGGAAATAATGAAAAACTGTTTTTT,CASSQKGNNEKLFF
TRBV19,TRBJ2-2,once,TRBD1,TGTGCCAGTATGAACAGGGGGAACACCGGGGAGCTGTTTTTT,CASMNRGNTGELFF
TRBV4-2,TRBJ2-1,many,-,TGTGCCAGCAGCCAAGGAGGGCAGATAGGCAATGAGCAGTTCTTC,CASSQGGQIGNEQFF
TRBV10-3,TRBJ1-1,many,-,TGTGCCATCAGTGAGTTGAACACTGAAGCTTTCTTT,CAISELNTEAFF
TRBV4-1,TRBJ1-2,few,-,TGCGCCAGCAGCCCCGCGGCCGCTGAGAACTATGGCTACACCTTC,CASSPAAAENYGYTF
TRBV12-3/TRBV12-4,TRBJ2-5,-,-,TGTGCCAGCAGTTTCGGGGAAAGGGAGACCCAGTACTTC,CASSFGERETQYF
TRBV11-2,TRBJ1-4,few,-,TGTGCCAGCAGCTTAGGGCCCCAGCCTAATGAAAAACTGTTTTTT,CASSLGPQPNEKLFF
TRBV5-1,TRBJ2-2,many,-,TGCGCCAGCAGGGCGAACACCGGGGAGCTGTTTTTT,CASRANTGELFF
TRBV3-1,TRBJ1-1,-,TRBD1,TGTGCCAGCAGCCACCGACAGGGGCCTATGAACACTGAAGCTTTCTTT,CASSHRQGPMNTEAFF
TRBV11-2,TRBJ1-1,-,-,TGTGCCAGCAGCTCCCCCACTGAAGCTTTCTTT,CASSSPTEAFF
TRBV5-1,TRBJ2-3,few,-,TGCGCCAGCAGCTTGGCCGTGGTCAGCACAGATACGCAGTATTTT,CASSLAVVSTDTQYF
TRBV30,TRBJ2-3,many,TRBD1,TGTGCCTGGTCCAGGGGGAACACAGATACGCAGTATTTT,CAWSRGNTDTQYF
TRBV10-2,TRBJ2-5,few,TRBD2,TGCGCCAGCAGTGGGCGGGGGGGCATGTGGGAAGAGACCCAGTACTTC,CASSGRGGMWEETQYF